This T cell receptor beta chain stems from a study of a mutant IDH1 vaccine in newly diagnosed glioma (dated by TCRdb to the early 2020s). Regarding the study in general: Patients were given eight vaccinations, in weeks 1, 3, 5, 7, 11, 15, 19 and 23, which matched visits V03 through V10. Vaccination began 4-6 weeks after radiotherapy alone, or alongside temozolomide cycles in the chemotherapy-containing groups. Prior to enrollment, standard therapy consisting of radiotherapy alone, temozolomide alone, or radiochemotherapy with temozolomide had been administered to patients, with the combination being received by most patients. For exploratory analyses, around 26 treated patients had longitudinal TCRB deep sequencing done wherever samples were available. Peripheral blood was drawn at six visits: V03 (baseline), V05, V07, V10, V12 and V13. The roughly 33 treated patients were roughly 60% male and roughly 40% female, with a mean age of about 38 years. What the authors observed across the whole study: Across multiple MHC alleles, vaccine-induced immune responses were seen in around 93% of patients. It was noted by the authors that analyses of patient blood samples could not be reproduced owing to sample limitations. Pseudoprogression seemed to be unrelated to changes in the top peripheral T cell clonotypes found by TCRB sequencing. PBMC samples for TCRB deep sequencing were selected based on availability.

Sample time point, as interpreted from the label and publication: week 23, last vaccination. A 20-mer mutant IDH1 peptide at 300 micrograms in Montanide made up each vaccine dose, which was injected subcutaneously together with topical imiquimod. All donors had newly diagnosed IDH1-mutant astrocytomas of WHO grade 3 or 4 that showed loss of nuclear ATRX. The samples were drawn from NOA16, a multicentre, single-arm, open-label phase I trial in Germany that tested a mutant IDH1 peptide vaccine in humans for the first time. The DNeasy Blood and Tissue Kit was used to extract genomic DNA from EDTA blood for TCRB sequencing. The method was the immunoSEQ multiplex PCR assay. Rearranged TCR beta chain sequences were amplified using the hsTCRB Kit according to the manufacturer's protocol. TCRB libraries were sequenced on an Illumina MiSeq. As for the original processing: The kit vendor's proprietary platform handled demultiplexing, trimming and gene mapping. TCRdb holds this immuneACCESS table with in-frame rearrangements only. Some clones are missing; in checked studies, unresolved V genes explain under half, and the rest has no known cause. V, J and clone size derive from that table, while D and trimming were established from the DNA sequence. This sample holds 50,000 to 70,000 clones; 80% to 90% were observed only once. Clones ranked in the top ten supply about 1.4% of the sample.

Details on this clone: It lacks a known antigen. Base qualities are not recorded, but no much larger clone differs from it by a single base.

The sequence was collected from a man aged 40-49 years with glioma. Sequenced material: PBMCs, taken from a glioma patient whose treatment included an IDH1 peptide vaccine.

In nucleotide form, the sequence is TGCGCCAGCAGCTTGGCCGGGACCCACTCTGAAAAACTGTTTTTT. Its protein is CASSLAGTHSEKLFF. The chain was built from TRBV5-1 and TRBJ1-4; a tentative D call is TRBD1 (5 bases match). V loses 0 bases, J loses 7 bases, and the germline ends lie 13 bases apart. From the germline V gene, CDR1 is SGHRS and CDR2 is YFSETQ. The CDR3 starts with the cysteine, ends with the phenylalanine, and has 15 residues. Of all the DNA, just the CDR3 is kept, 45 bases in frame from base 1.